What follows are 2 T cell receptor beta chains derived from one specimen sequenced in a study of identifying expanded T cells in peripheral blood (dated by TCRdb to about 2019). The library relied on the immunoSEQ multiplex PCR assay. TCRdb re-hosts the immuneACCESS table, in-frame sequences only. Its copies lack some clones; in the studies checked, an unresolved V gene accounts for under half of them, and the cause for the rest is not known. In all, the sample holds about 130,000 clones, and 86% of those were seen once. 7.5% to 9% of the sample rests with the top ten. Sample: blood. Receptors were obtained from a person between 18 and 75 years old in good health.

The genes are TRBV7-2 and TRBJ1-5, with 10 bases identical to TRBD1. V lost 6 bases to trimming and J lost 7 bases; unmatched junction nucleotides: 9. This CDR3 is 15 amino acids long. Per germline, CDR1 SGHTA and CDR2 FQGNSA. CDR3 sequence: CASSSVGTGVQPQHF. DNA for the CDR3: TGTGCCAGCAGTTCTGTGGGGACAGGGGTACAGCCCCAGCATTTT. Full variable domain (remainder filled in from reference TRBV7-2 and TRBJ1-5): GAGVSQSPSNKVTEKGKDVELRCDPISGHTALYWYRQSLGQGLEFLIYFQGNSAPDKSGLPSDRFSAERTGGSVSTLTIQRTQQEDSAVYLCASSSVGTGVQPQHFGDGTRLSIL.

The rearrangement joins TRBV19 to TRBJ2-5, with TRBD2 identical over 12 bases. The CDR3 totals 16 residues. CDR1 LNHDA and CDR2 SQIVND come from the germline V gene (reference sequence). With V trimmed by 4 bases and J by 5 bases, 8 bases remained unmatched. The CDR3 region has the DNA TGTGCCAGTAGTAACCTAGCGGGGGGGGTTAGGGAGACCCAGTACTTC. The encoded protein is CASSNLAGGVRETQYF.